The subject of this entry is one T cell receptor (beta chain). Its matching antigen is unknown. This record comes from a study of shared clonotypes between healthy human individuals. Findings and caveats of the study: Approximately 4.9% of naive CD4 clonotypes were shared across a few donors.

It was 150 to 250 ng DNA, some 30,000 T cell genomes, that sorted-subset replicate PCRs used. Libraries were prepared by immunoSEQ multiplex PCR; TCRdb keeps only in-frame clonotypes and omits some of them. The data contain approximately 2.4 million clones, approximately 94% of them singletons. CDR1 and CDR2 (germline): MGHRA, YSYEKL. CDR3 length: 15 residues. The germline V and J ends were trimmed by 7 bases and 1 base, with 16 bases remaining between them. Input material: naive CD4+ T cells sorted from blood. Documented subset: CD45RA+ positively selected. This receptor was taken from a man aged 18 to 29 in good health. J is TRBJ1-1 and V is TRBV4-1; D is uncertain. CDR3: CASTPGLGWNTEAFF. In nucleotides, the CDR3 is TGCGCCAGCACCCCGGGCTTGGGGTGGAACACTGAAGCTTTCTTT.